This paragraph reports one TCR beta chain. Its antigen is currently unknown. The data were taken from a study of PD-L1 blockade in urothelial cancer. Study in general: Administration of atezolizumab to patients began in the mid-2010s, at 1,200 mg intravenously every 3 weeks.

The repertoire was sequenced with immunoSEQ multiplex PCR; TCRdb's copy has only in-frame clones and lacks some. The sample yields some 53,000 clones, around three quarters seen once. Trimming took 5 bases from V and 0 from J, leaving 9 bases between them. The V gene's germline CDR1 is SNHLY and CDR2 FYNNEI. This CDR3 spans 14 amino acids. Study-wide points: Below-median pretreatment blood TCR clonality was a predictor of better survival.

Sample contribution per patient ranged from 1 to 8, covering pretreatment and on-treatment. The source is a man aged 70 or older with urothelial cancer. The chain is built from TRBV2 and TRBJ2-3; D not resolved. Sequenced material: PBMCs, taken around atezolizumab (anti-PD-L1) treatment. In DNA, the CDR3 is TGTGCCAGCAGTCTAAGTACTAGCACAGATACGCAGTATTTT. Its protein product is CASSLSTSTDTQYF. The full variable domain, rest sourced from reference TRBV2 and TRBJ2-3, is EPEVTQTPSHQVTQMGQEVILRCVPISNHLYFYWYRQILGQKVEFLVSFYNNEISEKSEIFDDQFSVERPDGSNFTLKIRSTKLEDSAMYFCASSLSTSTDTQYFGPGTRLTVL.